This T cell receptor (beta chain) was captured in a study of blood T cell repertoires in COVID-19. For the study at large: Acute-phase and convalescent COVID-19 samples originated in the United States, Italy and Spain. From T cells, B-cell-depleted T cells, or PBMCs came the material, which was cDNA or gDNA.

The V end lost 5 bases, the J end lost 4 bases, and 10 bases lay between the germline ends. Per the germline V gene, CDR1 is SGHTA and CDR2 is FQGTGA. The CDR3 totals 13 residues. Authors' analysis steps: Reference gene primer amplification yielded estimated nucleated cell counts. Clones were sequenced by immunoSEQ multiplex PCR, and TCRdb holds only the in-frame ones, with some missing. V, J and clone size are those of that table, while D and trimming were read from the DNA. The table records about 130,000 clones, roughly 79% of them present only once. Material: peripheral blood. This TCR was sampled from a human donor in a cohort sampled during active COVID-19. The chain has TRBV7-3 and TRBJ2-3; possible D gene TRBD1, 5 bases. The CDR3 sequence: CASSPSGPDTQYF. The CDR3, as DNA: TGTGCCAGCAGCCCTTCAGGGCCAGATACGCAGTATTTT.